The present T cell receptor beta chain was sequenced within a study of T cell changes during pregnancy in multiple sclerosis. Between the trimmed V and J ends, which lost 1 base and 1 base, there was a span of 14 bases. Germline V gene lookup returns CDR1 LGHNA and CDR2 YSLEER. This CDR3 comprises 17 residues. TCRdb's table, derived via immunoSEQ multiplex PCR, lists solely in-frame clones and lacks some. The sample holds about 61,000 clones, around 90% seen once. The receptor was isolated from a female donor in good health, enrolled as a control in a pregnancy study. This rearrangement joins TRBV4-3 to TRBJ2-1, with D possibly being TRBD1 (5 bases). The sample was peripheral blood, taken in the first trimester of pregnancy. The CDR3 sequence: CASSQGAGFGSYNEQFF. CDR3 in DNA: TGCGCCAGCAGCCAAGGAGCAGGGTTTGGTTCCTACAATGAGCAGTTCTTC.